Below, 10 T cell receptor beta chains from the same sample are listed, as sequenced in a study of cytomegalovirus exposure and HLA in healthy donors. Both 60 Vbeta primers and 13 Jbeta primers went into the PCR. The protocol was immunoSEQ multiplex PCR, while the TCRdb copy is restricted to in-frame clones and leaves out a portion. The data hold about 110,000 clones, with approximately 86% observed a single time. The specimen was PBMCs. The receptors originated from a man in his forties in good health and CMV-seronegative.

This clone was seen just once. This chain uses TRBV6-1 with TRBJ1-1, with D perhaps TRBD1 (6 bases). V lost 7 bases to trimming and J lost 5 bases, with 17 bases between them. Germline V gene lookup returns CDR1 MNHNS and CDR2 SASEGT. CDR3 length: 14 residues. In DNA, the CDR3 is TGTGCCAGCACCCAAGGGGGGGTGAGGACTGAAGCTTTCTTT. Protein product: CASTQGGVRTEAFF.

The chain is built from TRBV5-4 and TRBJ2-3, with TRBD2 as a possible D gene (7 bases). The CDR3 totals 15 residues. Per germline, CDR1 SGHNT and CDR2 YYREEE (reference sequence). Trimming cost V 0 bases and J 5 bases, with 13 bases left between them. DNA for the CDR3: TGTGCCAGCAGCTTGGGAGGGGGGGTGGAAGATACGCAGTATTTT. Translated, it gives CASSLGGGVEDTQYF.

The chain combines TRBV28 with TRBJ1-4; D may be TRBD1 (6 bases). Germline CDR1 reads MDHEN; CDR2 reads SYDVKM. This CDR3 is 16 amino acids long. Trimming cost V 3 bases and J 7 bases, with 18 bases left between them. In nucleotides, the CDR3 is TGTGCCAGCAGTTTGGTACAGGGAGTGATTTCTGAAAAACTGTTTTTT. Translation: CASSLVQGVISEKLFF.

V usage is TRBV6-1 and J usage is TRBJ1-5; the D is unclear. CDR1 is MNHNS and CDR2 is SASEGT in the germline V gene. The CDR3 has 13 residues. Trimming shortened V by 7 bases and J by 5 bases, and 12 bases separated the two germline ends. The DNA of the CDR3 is TGTGCCAGCAATCCGGCCCGGGATCAGCCCCAGCATTTT. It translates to CASNPARDQPQHF.

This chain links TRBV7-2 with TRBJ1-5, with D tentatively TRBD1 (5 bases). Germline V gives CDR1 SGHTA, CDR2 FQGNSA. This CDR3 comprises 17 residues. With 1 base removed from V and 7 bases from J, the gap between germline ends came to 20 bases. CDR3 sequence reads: CASSLGAGNSALQPQHF. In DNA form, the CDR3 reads TGTGCCAGCAGCTTAGGGGCAGGGAATAGTGCCCTACAGCCCCAGCATTTT.

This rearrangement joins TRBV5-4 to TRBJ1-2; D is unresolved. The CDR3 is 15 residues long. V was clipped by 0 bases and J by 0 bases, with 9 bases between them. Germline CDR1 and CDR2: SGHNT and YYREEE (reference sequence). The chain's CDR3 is CASSLEPGTNYGYTF. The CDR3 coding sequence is TGTGCCAGCAGCTTGGAGCCGGGGACTAACTATGGCTACACCTTC.

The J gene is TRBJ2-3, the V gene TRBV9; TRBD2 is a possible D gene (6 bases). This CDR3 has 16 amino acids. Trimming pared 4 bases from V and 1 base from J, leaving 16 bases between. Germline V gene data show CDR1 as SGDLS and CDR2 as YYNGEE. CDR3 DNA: TGTGCCAGCAGCCCCCCAGGAGGGTGGGGCACAGATACGCAGTATTTT. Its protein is CASSPPGGWGTDTQYF.

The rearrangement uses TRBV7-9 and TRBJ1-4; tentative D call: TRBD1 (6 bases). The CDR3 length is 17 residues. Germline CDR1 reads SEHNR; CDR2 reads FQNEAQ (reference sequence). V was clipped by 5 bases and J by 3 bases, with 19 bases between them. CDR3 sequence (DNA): TGTGCCAGCAGCCTACTCGGTCCGACAGGATCTAATGAAAAACTGTTTTTT. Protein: CASSLLGPTGSNEKLFF.

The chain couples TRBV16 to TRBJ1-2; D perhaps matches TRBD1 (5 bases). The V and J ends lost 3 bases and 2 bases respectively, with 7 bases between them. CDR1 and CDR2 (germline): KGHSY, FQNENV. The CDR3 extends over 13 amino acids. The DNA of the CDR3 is TGTGCCAGCAGCCAGGGGCCCAACTATGGCTACACCTTC. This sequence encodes CASSQGPNYGYTF.

In nucleotides, the CDR3 is TGTGCCAGCAGCGGACAGCTTGGCGATGAGCAGTTCTTC. Translating gives CASSGQLGDEQFF. V gene TRBV7-9 combines with J gene TRBJ2-1, with TRBD1 as a possible D gene (6 bases). Trimming left V 5 bases short and J 8 bases short, with 13 bases between. Germline V gene lookup returns CDR1 SEHNR and CDR2 FQNEAQ (reference sequence). The CDR3 extends over 13 amino acids.